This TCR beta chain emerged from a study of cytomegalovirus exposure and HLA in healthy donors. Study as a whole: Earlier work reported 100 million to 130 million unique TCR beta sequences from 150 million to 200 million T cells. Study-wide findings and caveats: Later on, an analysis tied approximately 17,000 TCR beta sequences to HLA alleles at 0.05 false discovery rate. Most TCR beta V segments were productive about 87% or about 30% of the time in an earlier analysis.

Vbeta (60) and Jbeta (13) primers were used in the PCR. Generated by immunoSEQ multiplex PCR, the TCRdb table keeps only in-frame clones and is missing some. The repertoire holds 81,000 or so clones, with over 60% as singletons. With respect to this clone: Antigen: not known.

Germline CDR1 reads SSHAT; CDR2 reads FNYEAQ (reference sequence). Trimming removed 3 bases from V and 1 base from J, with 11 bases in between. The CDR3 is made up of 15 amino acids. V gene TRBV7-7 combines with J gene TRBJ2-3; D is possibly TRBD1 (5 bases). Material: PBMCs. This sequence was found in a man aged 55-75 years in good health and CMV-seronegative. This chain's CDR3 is CASSFRQGGTDTQYF. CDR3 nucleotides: TGTGCCAGCAGCTTTCGTCAGGGCGGCACAGATACGCAGTATTTT.